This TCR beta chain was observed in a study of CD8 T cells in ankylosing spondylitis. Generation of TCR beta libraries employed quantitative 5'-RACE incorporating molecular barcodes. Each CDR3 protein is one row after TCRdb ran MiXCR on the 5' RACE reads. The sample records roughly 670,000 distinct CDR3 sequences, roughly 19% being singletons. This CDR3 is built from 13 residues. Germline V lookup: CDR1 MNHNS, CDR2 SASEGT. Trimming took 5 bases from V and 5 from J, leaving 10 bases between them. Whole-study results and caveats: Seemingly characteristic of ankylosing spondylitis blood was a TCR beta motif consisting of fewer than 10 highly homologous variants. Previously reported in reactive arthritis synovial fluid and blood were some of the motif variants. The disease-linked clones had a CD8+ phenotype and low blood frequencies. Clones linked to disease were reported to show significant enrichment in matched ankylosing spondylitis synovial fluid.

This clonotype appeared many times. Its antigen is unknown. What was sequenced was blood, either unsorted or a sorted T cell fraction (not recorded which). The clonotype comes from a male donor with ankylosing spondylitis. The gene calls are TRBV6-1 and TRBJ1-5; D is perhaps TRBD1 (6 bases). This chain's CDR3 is CASSTQGYQPQHF. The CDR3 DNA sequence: TGTGCCAGCAGTACACAGGGTTATCAGCCCCAGCATTTT.